Below are 31 T cell receptor beta chains sequenced from a single sample in a study of Ad26.COV2.S vaccination and SARS-CoV-2 variants. Some clones are missing from TCRdb's copy, which holds only in-frame ones; the method was immunoSEQ multiplex PCR. The data show a few hundred thousand clones, 92% seen once. Treatment noted: around 19 received Ad26.COV2.S at low or high dose, single or two shots; 5 received placebo; per-sample allocation not given. It was on day 63 after the first vaccine or placebo injection that samples were taken. Specimen: peripheral blood, collected in a trial of Ad26.COV2.S vaccine versus placebo. The source is a person between 18 and 65 years old who received the Ad26.COV2.S COVID-19 vaccine or a placebo.

This chain joins TRBV12-3 or TRBV12-4 and TRBJ2-1; D is uncertain. The CDR3 sequence is 11 residues long. V was shortened by 3 bases and J by 3 bases, with 0 bases between the two germline ends. CDR3 sequence (DNA): TGTGCCAGCAGTTTCTACAATGAGCAGTTCTTC. Encoded protein: CASSFYNEQFF.

The rearrangement uses TRBV2 and TRBJ1-2, with 7 bases matching TRBD1. Trimming at V came to 6 bases and at J to 1 base, leaving 14 bases not matched to a gene. The CDR3 is made up of 17 amino acids. Germline V lookup: CDR1 SNHLY, CDR2 FYNNEI. CDR3 DNA sequence: TGTGCCAGCAGCGCAGCGGGACAGACGACCTTTAACTATGGCTACACCTTC. This codes for CASSAAGQTTFNYGYTF.

The chain links TRBV6-5 to TRBJ1-2; 7 bases align to TRBD1. Looked up from germline, CDR1 is MNHEY and CDR2 is SVGAGI. The junction had 8 bases not matched to a gene; V was cut back by 6 bases and J by 1 base. This CDR3 has 15 amino acids. CDR3 DNA: TGTGCCAGCAGACCCAGGGGACAGATTAACTATGGCTACACCTTC. Residues: CASRPRGQINYGYTF.

CDR3 DNA sequence: TGTGCCAGCAGCTCTTATTCGGGGGATTCCCTCCACTTT. This codes for CASSSYSGDSLHF. The chain joins TRBV5-6 to TRBJ1-6; D is possibly TRBD1 (5 bases). Germline lookup yields CDR1 SGHDT and CDR2 YYEEEE. V was clipped by 3 bases and J by 14 bases, with 15 bases between them. CDR3 size: 13 residues.

The gene calls are TRBV4-3 and TRBJ2-7; 7 bases are a match to TRBD2. The germline gives CDR1 LGHNA, CDR2 YSLEER. CDR3 length: 15 residues. V shed 1 base, J shed 3 bases, and the junction held 6 bases outside the gene matches. The CDR3 DNA is TGCGCCAGCAGCCAAGTCCGCGGGGGAGGCTACGAGCAGTACTTC. The encoded protein is CASSQVRGGGYEQYF.

The rearrangement joins TRBV5-4 to TRBJ1-4; D might be TRBD1 (5 bases). Germline assignment: CDR1 SGHNT and CDR2 YYREEE (reference sequence). This CDR3 is 15 amino acids long. The V gene lost 3 bases and the J gene lost 0 bases, with 9 bases spanning the gap. The CDR3 bases are TGTGCCAGCAGCTACGGGGGTTCAACTAATGAAAAACTGTTTTTT. Protein sequence: CASSYGGSTNEKLFF.

The chain uses TRBV30 and TRBJ2-1, with 8 bases matching TRBD2. Germline CDR1 and CDR2: GTSNPN and SVGIG (reference sequence). The CDR3 runs 18 residues. The ends lost 3 bases at V and 2 bases at J; junction bases unmatched: 15. For the CDR3, the DNA is TGTGCCTGGAGCCAAGGGGTGCTAGCGGGTTCGGCCTACAATGAGCAGTTCTTC. Its protein product is CAWSQGVLAGSAYNEQFF.

This chain joins TRBV7-2 and TRBJ2-3; 10 bases are a match to TRBD2. The CDR3 totals 15 residues. Unmatched junction bases numbered 3, after V lost 1 base and J lost 5 bases. CDR1 is SGHTA, CDR2 FQGNSA, per germline. CDR3 nucleotide sequence: TGTGCCAGCAGCTTAGTAGCGGGGGGTCAAGATACGCAGTATTTT. Its translation: CASSLVAGGQDTQYF.

The rearrangement uses TRBV11-2 and TRBJ2-1; D not resolved. The length of the CDR3 is 14 residues. From germline, CDR1 is SGHAT and CDR2 FQNNGV. The V gene lost 7 bases and the J gene lost 0 bases, with 10 bases spanning the gap. CDR3 in DNA: TGTGCCAGCAAAGATACGAGCTCCTACAATGAGCAGTTCTTC. It is translated as CASKDTSSYNEQFF. Full variable domain (missing parts from reference TRBV11-2 and TRBJ2-1): EAGVAQSPRYKIIEKRQSVAFWCNPISGHATLYWYQQILGQGPKLLIQFQNNGVVDDSQLPKDRFSAERLKGVDSTLKIQPAKLEDSAVYLCASKDTSSYNEQFFGPGTRLTVL.

This chain uses TRBV11-2 with TRBJ2-1; 8 positions match TRBD2. V shed 2 bases, J shed 7 bases, and the junction held 10 bases outside the gene matches. The CDR3 length is 16 residues. Germline V CDR1 and CDR2: SGHAT, FQNNGV. The CDR3 spells CASSLTAGLVLNEQFF. Here the CDR3 DNA reads TGTGCCAGCAGCTTAACCGCGGGACTAGTATTGAATGAGCAGTTCTTC.

This clone was seen just once. CDR3 loop: CASSWDSNYGYTF. For the CDR3, the DNA is TGTGCCAGCAGCTGGGACAGTAACTATGGCTACACCTTC. The chain carries TRBV7-2 and TRBJ1-2; 7 bases line up with TRBD1. V trimming: 4 bases; J trimming: 1 base; junction bases outside the gene matches: 0. The CDR3 contains 13 residues. Germline loops: CDR1 SGHTA, CDR2 FQGNSA.

The rearrangement links TRBV5-6 to TRBJ2-5; 12 bases are a match to TRBD2. Losses at the gene ends were 4 bases for V and 3 bases for J; bases not matched to a gene: 4. CDR3 length equals 15 residues. Germline assignment: CDR1 SGHDT and CDR2 YYEEEE. For the CDR3, the DNA is TGTGCCAGCAGCCCAAGACTAGCGGGGGAAGAGACCCAGTACTTC. Translation gives CASSPRLAGEETQYF. Looking up the rest from reference TRBV5-6 and TRBJ2-5 gives the full variable domain: DAGVTQSPTHLIKTRGQQVTLRCSPKSGHDTVSWYQQALGQGPQFIFQYYEEEERQRGNFPDRFSGHQFPNYSSELNVNALLLGDSALYLCASSPRLAGEETQYFGPGTRLLVL.

The chain's CDR3 is CASSTLDRGGPDTQYF. Written as DNA, the CDR3 is TGTGCCAGCAGTACCCTCGACCGGGGGGGCCCAGATACGCAGTATTTT. The V call is TRBV6-6, the J call TRBJ2-3; 8 bases match TRBD2. V was clipped by 5 bases and J by 4 bases; unmatched bases: 11. Germline CDR1 MNHNY, CDR2 SVGAGI (reference sequence). This CDR3 comprises 16 residues.

The chain carries TRBV18 and TRBJ1-1; D call uncertain. Germline V lookup: CDR1 KGHSH, CDR2 LQKENI. The CDR3 loop spans 14 amino acids. V dropped 2 bases and J dropped 0 bases, with 7 bases sitting between them. The CDR3 reads CASSPGLLNTEAFF. CDR3 DNA sequence: TGTGCCAGCTCACCAGGACTCTTGAACACTGAAGCTTTCTTT. The variable domain in full, completed from reference TRBV18 and TRBJ1-1, reads NAGVMQNPRHLVRRRGQEARLRCSPMKGHSHVYWYRQLPEEGLKFMVYLQKENIIDESGMPKERFSAEFPKEGPSILRIQQVVRGDSAAYFCASSPGLLNTEAFFGQGTRLTVV.

V is TRBV30 and J is TRBJ2-2; 9 nucleotides align to TRBD1. CDR3 length: 16 residues. Germline CDR1 GTSNPN, CDR2 SVGIG (reference sequence). V lost 3 bases, J lost 2 bases, and 7 bases stayed unmatched. CDR3 sequence (DNA): TGTGCCTGGAGCCCCGGGACAGGGACAAACACCGGGGAGCTGTTTTTT. Amino acid sequence: CAWSPGTGTNTGELFF.

V gene TRBV7-9 combines with J gene TRBJ1-1; no clear D. V shed 1 base and J shed 0 bases, with 6 bases lying between them. The CDR3 loop spans 14 amino acids. Germline CDR1 is SEHNR and CDR2 is FQNEAQ (reference sequence). CDR3 amino acids: CASSLGAVNTEAFF. CDR3 nucleotide sequence: TGTGCCAGCAGCTTAGGGGCGGTGAACACTGAAGCTTTCTTT.

This rearrangement joins TRBV4-3 to TRBJ2-7; a possible D gene is TRBD1 (5 bases). Germline CDR1 and CDR2: LGHNA and YSLEER. The CDR3 runs 16 residues. Deletions cut 0 bases from V and 4 bases from J, with 16 bases between. The CDR3, as DNA: TGCGCCAGCAGCCAAGACGGACATCCGTCAAGATACGAGCAGTACTTC. Translating gives CASSQDGHPSRYEQYF.

The genes are TRBV9 and TRBJ1-1; TRBD1 matches 9 bases. CDR1 is SGDLS and CDR2 is YYNGEE in the germline V gene. The V gene end was trimmed by 4 bases and the J gene end by 4 bases; junction bases not matched to a gene: 5. The CDR3 is made up of 14 amino acids. CDR3 in DNA: TGTGCCAGCAGCTACCGGGACAGGGCCACTGAAGCTTTCTTT. As protein: CASSYRDRATEAFF.

In its sample, this clone was seen once. V and J are TRBV3-1 (or the pseudogene TRBV3-2) and TRBJ2-1, with 7 bases aligning to TRBD2. V lost 0 bases, J lost 8 bases, and 7 bases stayed unmatched. CDR3 length: 15 amino acids. Germline CDR1 is LGHDT and CDR2 is YNNKEL (reference sequence). CDR3 sequence (DNA): TGTGCCAGCAGCCAAGACAAGCGGGGTACCGATGAGCAGTTCTTC. Its translation is CASSQDKRGTDEQFF.

V usage is TRBV24-1 and J usage is TRBJ2-2, with 9 bases matching TRBD1. The CDR3 covers 16 residues. Germline V gives CDR1 KGHDR, CDR2 SFDVKD. V lost 4 bases and J lost 2; bases outside the gene matches: 4. The CDR3 region has the DNA TGTGCCACCAGTGACCGGGACAGGGTTAACACCGGGGAGCTGTTTTTT. Translation: CATSDRDRVNTGELFF.

Here the CDR3 DNA reads TGTGCCAGCAGCTTAGGGGGACGGTTGTCTGGAAACACCATATATTTT. Translating it yields CASSLGGRLSGNTIYF. The chain carries TRBV7-9 and TRBJ1-3; the D gene is possibly TRBD1 (5 bases). Germline CDR1 SEHNR, CDR2 FQNEAQ (reference sequence). V was trimmed by 1 base and J by 1 base, leaving 11 bases between them. The CDR3 has 16 amino acids.

The gene calls are TRBV4-3 and TRBJ1-2; unclear D gene. The V end lost 0 bases, the J end lost 0 bases, and 14 bases lay between the germline ends. The V gene's germline CDR1 is LGHNA and CDR2 YSLEER. The CDR3 loop spans 17 amino acids. The CDR3 region has the DNA TGCGCCAGCAGCCAAGACCATTCAGACACCGCTAACTATGGCTACACCTTC. This sequence encodes CASSQDHSDTANYGYTF.

J is TRBJ2-7 and V is TRBV6-5; a possible D gene is TRBD1 (6 bases). Looked up from germline, CDR1 is MNHEY and CDR2 is SVGAGI. The CDR3 loop spans 15 amino acids. V lost 7 bases and J lost 1, with 17 bases in between. The CDR3 DNA is TGTGCCAGCAAAAGGACAGCCATCGATTCCTACGAGCAGTACTTC. Translation gives CASKRTAIDSYEQYF.

The chain is built from TRBV12-3 or TRBV12-4 and TRBJ1-1; D is ambiguous. V lost 3 bases, J lost 4 bases, and 6 bases lay in between. CDR3 length equals 12 residues. CDR3 region: CASSLPFTEAFF. DNA for the CDR3: TGTGCCAGCAGTTTGCCCTTCACTGAAGCTTTCTTT.

The table lists this clone with a count of one. The chain recombines TRBV4-3 with TRBJ2-7; possibly TRBD2 for D (5 bases). The length of the CDR3 is 15 residues. With 0 bases removed from V and 4 bases from J, the gap between germline ends came to 13 bases. Germline loops: CDR1 LGHNA, CDR2 YSLEER. The CDR3 nucleotides read TGCGCCAGCAGCCAAGATTTACTAGGGAGATACGAGCAGTACTTC. The encoded protein is CASSQDLLGRYEQYF.

This rearrangement joins TRBV4-3 to TRBJ2-2; D not certain. CDR1 is LGHNA and CDR2 is YSLEER in the germline V gene. This CDR3 has 17 residues. The ends were cut back, 1 base at V and 2 bases at J, with 14 bases in the middle. CDR3 bases: TGCGCCAGCAGCCAAGTTTGGTTGGTAGCCAACACCGGGGAGCTGTTTTTT. As protein: CASSQVWLVANTGELFF.

In its sample, this clone was seen once. The rearrangement uses TRBV5-6 and TRBJ1-3, with a weak D call TRBD1 (5 bases). The CDR3 is 14 residues long. V was pared by 1 base and J by 3 bases, with 8 bases between. CDR1 is SGHDT, CDR2 YYEEEE, per germline. In nucleotides, the CDR3 is TGTGCCAGCAGCTTGAGGGGTTATGGAAACACCATATATTTT. It translates to CASSLRGYGNTIYF.

A note on this clone: Other DNA variants within this sample encode the same CDR3. The gene calls are TRBV27 and TRBJ1-2; D gene unclear. Germline V gives CDR1 MNHEY, CDR2 SMNVEV (reference sequence). The length of the CDR3 is 13 residues. Trimming removed 3 bases from V and 7 bases from J, with 12 bases in between. The CDR3 DNA is TGTGCCAGCAGTTTCCTCCTAGGGTCTGGCTACACCTTC. Translating it yields CASSFLLGSGYTF.

V and J are TRBV29-1 and TRBJ2-1; D is ambiguous. Looked up from germline, CDR1 is SQVTM and CDR2 is ANQGSEA. V lost 5 bases to trimming and J lost 8 bases, with 10 bases between them. This CDR3 comprises 11 residues. CDR3 nucleotide sequence: TGCAGCGTTTCTGTCCTGCATGAGCAGTTCTTC. Translation: CSVSVLHEQFF.

The chain is built from TRBV28 and TRBJ1-6; no clear D gene. Germline loops: CDR1 MDHEN, CDR2 SYDVKM. CDR3 size: 16 residues. Trimming took off 5 bases at V and 8 bases at J, with 19 bases between the two ends. CDR3 amino acids: CASSRWTPGSYSPLHF. CDR3 nucleotides: TGTGCCAGCAGTAGGTGGACCCCCGGAAGCTATTCACCCCTCCACTTT.

The V gene is TRBV18, the J gene TRBJ2-1; TRBD2 is a possible D gene (5 bases). This CDR3 is 15 amino acids long. CDR1 is KGHSH and CDR2 is LQKENI in the germline V gene. V shed 3 bases and J shed 8 bases, with 17 bases lying between them. As DNA, the CDR3 is TGTGCCAGCTCACCTGGACTGAACACAATAGATGAGCAGTTCTTC. As protein: CASSPGLNTIDEQFF. Full variable domain (missing parts from reference TRBV18 and TRBJ2-1): NAGVMQNPRHLVRRRGQEARLRCSPMKGHSHVYWYRQLPEEGLKFMVYLQKENIIDESGMPKERFSAEFPKEGPSILRIQQVVRGDSAAYFCASSPGLNTIDEQFFGPGTRLTVL.